A single sample gave rise to the 21 T cell receptor beta chains below, sequenced in a study of blood T cell repertoires in COVID-19. The table came from immunoSEQ multiplex PCR; TCRdb's copy has only in-frame clones and leaves some out. The data show some 87,000 clones, 85% to 95% seen once. Sequenced: peripheral blood. These receptors all stem from a woman aged 55-70 years with active COVID-19.

V usage is TRBV18 and J usage is TRBJ1-3, with TRBD1 matching 7 bases. This CDR3 comprises 13 residues. Germline CDR1 KGHSH, CDR2 LQKENI. V lost 4 bases to trimming and J lost 4 bases; unmatched junction nucleotides: 1. The DNA for the CDR3 is TGTGCCAGCTCACGGGACAGCGGAAACACCATATATTTT. Its protein product is CASSRDSGNTIYF.

This chain links TRBV27 with TRBJ2-7, with D tentatively TRBD2 (5 bases). Germline loops: CDR1 MNHEY, CDR2 SMNVEV (reference sequence). The CDR3 is 15 amino acids. The V and J ends lost 2 bases and 2 bases respectively, with 13 bases between them. The CDR3 protein is CASSLSGRITYEQYF. In DNA form, the CDR3 reads TGTGCCAGCAGTTTAAGTGGGAGAATAACCTACGAGCAGTACTTC.

The rearrangement links TRBV7-2 to TRBJ2-5; 7 positions match TRBD1. The CDR3 extends over 14 amino acids. V lost 4 bases, J lost 0 bases, and 2 bases stayed unmatched. The germline V gene has CDR1 SGHTA and CDR2 FQGNSA. The CDR3 coding sequence is TGTGCCAGCAGCTCGACAGGGTACCAAGAGACCCAGTACTTC. This gives the protein CASSSTGYQETQYF.

The V gene is TRBV25-1, the J gene TRBJ2-5; a weak D match, TRBD2 (6 bases). V lost 4 bases and J 2 bases, leaving 17 bases between the germline ends. The CDR3 length is 16 residues. The germline CDR1 and CDR2 sequences are MGHDK and SYGVNS. CDR3 nucleotides: TGTGCCAGCAGTGGAGGACTAACCAGTGGGCAAGAGACCCAGTACTTC. Its protein product is CASSGGLTSGQETQYF.

V is TRBV19 and J is TRBJ1-4, with 11 bases aligning to TRBD1. The CDR3 length is 15 residues. Germline V lookup: CDR1 LNHDA, CDR2 SQIVND (reference sequence). With 5 bases clipped from V and 8 bases from J, the junction kept 7 bases outside the gene matches. The CDR3 is CASSPGTGGKEKLFF. CDR3 in DNA: TGTGCCAGTAGTCCCGGGACAGGGGGGAAGGAAAAACTGTTTTTT. The complete variable domain, with remaining parts taken from reference TRBV19 and TRBJ1-4, reads DGGITQSPKYLFRKEGQNVTLSCEQNLNHDAMYWYRQDPGQGLRLIYYSQIVNDFQKGDIAEGYSVSREKKESFPLTVTSAQKNPTAFYLCASSPGTGGKEKLFFGSGTQLSVL.

The gene calls are TRBV19 and TRBJ1-4; D perhaps matches TRBD1 (5 bases). This CDR3 comprises 15 residues. V shed 3 bases and J shed 5 bases, with 13 bases lying between them. Germline V gene data show CDR1 as LNHDA and CDR2 as SQIVND (reference sequence). The CDR3 sequence is CASSIRRAGNEKLFF. In nucleotides, the CDR3 is TGTGCCAGTAGTATCCGGAGGGCAGGGAATGAAAAACTGTTTTTT. Looking up the rest from reference TRBV19 and TRBJ1-4 gives the full variable domain: DGGITQSPKYLFRKEGQNVTLSCEQNLNHDAMYWYRQDPGQGLRLIYYSQIVNDFQKGDIAEGYSVSREKKESFPLTVTSAQKNPTAFYLCASSIRRAGNEKLFFGSGTQLSVL.

J is TRBJ2-1 and V is TRBV9; TRBD2 matches 9 bases. In germline, CDR1 is SGDLS, CDR2 YYNGEE. This CDR3 spans 18 amino acids. J was trimmed by 2 bases and V by 4 bases; bases with no gene match: 13. The CDR3 DNA sequence: TGTGCCAGCAGCCCGACTCTGTTAGCGGGAGTAACCTACAATGAGCAGTTCTTC. This sequence encodes CASSPTLLAGVTYNEQFF.

The chain employs TRBV10-3 and TRBJ2-1, with a possible D match to TRBD2 (5 bases). V was trimmed by 10 bases and J by 2 bases, leaving 15 bases between them. From germline, CDR1 is ENHRY and CDR2 SYGVKD. The CDR3 consists of 14 residues. The CDR3 reads CATLGAAPYNEQFF. In DNA form, the CDR3 reads TGTGCCACCTTAGGAGCGGCTCCCTACAATGAGCAGTTCTTC.

The V gene is TRBV3-1 (or the pseudogene TRBV3-2), the J gene TRBJ2-7; 7 nucleotides agree with TRBD2. Trimming cost V 5 bases and J 5 bases; bases outside gene matches: 9. CDR1 LGHDT and CDR2 YNNKEL come from the germline V gene (reference sequence). The CDR3 spans 14 residues. The CDR3 region is CASSSRLASDEQYF. DNA of the CDR3: TGTGCCAGCAGCTCCCGACTAGCCTCAGACGAGCAGTACTTC.

This clone has a single count. The chain uses TRBV6-6 and TRBJ2-1, with 11 bases lining up with TRBD2. The CDR3 covers 17 residues. Germline CDR1 MNHNY, CDR2 SVGAGI (reference sequence). V lost 5 bases and J lost 1; bases outside the gene matches: 7. The CDR3 DNA is TGTGCCAGCAGTCCCCTAGCGGGAGGCCCTTCCTACAATGAGCAGTTCTTC. This sequence encodes CASSPLAGGPSYNEQFF.

V usage is TRBV2 and J usage is TRBJ2-7; unclear D gene. Trimming pared 3 bases from V and 2 bases from J, leaving 8 bases between. The CDR3 has 13 amino acids. Per germline, CDR1 SNHLY and CDR2 FYNNEI. CDR3 coding DNA: TGTGCCAGCAGTGAGGGCAGGCCCTACGAGCAGTACTTC. Encoded protein: CASSEGRPYEQYF.

The chain employs TRBV5-4 and TRBJ2-7; 11 bases map to TRBD2. This CDR3 is built from 15 residues. V lost 4 bases, J lost 4 bases, and 7 bases stayed unmatched. CDR1 and CDR2 from the germline V gene are SGHNT and YYREEE (reference sequence). DNA of the CDR3: TGTGCCAGCAGCCAAACTGGGACTAGCGGATACGAGCAGTACTTC. Encoded protein: CASSQTGTSGYEQYF.

V and J are TRBV7-6 and TRBJ1-1, with a possible D match to TRBD1 (6 bases). This CDR3 has 13 amino acids. Trimming removed 5 bases at V and 8 bases at J, with 15 bases between. Germline V gives CDR1 SGHVS, CDR2 FNYEAQ. This CDR3 is CASSANRDKEAFF. The CDR3 nucleotides read TGTGCCAGCAGCGCCAACCGGGACAAAGAAGCTTTCTTT.

V and J are TRBV27 and TRBJ2-3, with 13 nucleotides matching TRBD2. V lost 5 bases and J lost 8; bases outside the gene matches: 10. There are 16 residues in the CDR3. Germline-derived CDR1 and CDR2 are MNHEY and SMNVEV (reference sequence). The CDR3 sequence is CASSTWTSGSIGTQYF. For the CDR3, the DNA is TGTGCCAGCAGTACATGGACTAGCGGGAGTATCGGTACGCAGTATTTT.

In nucleotides, the CDR3 is TGTGCCAGCAGCTTGCGGGTCGGGACTGTCACAGATACGCAGTATTTT. It yields the protein CASSLRVGTVTDTQYF. The chain couples TRBV5-4 to TRBJ2-3; a possible D gene is TRBD2 (6 bases). CDR3 size: 16 residues. Germline V gives CDR1 SGHNT, CDR2 YYREEE (reference sequence). The V gene lost 1 base and the J gene lost 2 bases, with 14 bases spanning the gap.

The chain couples TRBV6-5 to TRBJ2-7; tentatively, D is TRBD1 (5 bases). CDR1 and CDR2 from the germline V gene are MNHEY and SVGAGI. The germline V and J ends were trimmed by 6 bases and 5 bases, with 14 bases remaining between them. The CDR3 has 13 amino acids. Here the CDR3 DNA reads TGTGCCAGCAGAACCGCCCAGGGTCACGAGCAGTACTTC. Amino acids: CASRTAQGHEQYF.

The rearrangement joins TRBV5-1 to TRBJ1-6, with TRBD1 as a possible D gene (6 bases). This CDR3 has 14 amino acids. CDR1 is SGHRS and CDR2 is YFSETQ in the germline V gene. V lost 1 base, J lost 10 bases, and 12 bases lay in between. CDR3 region: CASSLQGYRSPLHF. CDR3 in DNA: TGCGCCAGCAGCTTGCAGGGGTATCGGTCACCCCTCCACTTT.

In nucleotides, the CDR3 is TGTGCCAGCAGTTTGACTAGCGGGAGGGCCCGATCGGAGACCCAGTACTTC. Amino acids: CASSLTSGRARSETQYF. The chain carries TRBV28 and TRBJ2-5; 14 bases map to TRBD2. The germline CDR1 and CDR2 sequences are MDHEN and SYDVKM. V trimming: 3 bases; J trimming: 5 bases; junction bases outside the gene matches: 8. This CDR3 is built from 17 residues. Full variable domain (missing parts from reference TRBV28 and TRBJ2-5): DVKVTQSSRYLVKRTGEKVFLECVQDMDHENMFWYRQDPGLGLRLIYFSYDVKMKEKGDIPEGYSVSREKKERFSLILESASTNQTSMYLCASSLTSGRARSETQYFGPGTRLLVL.

Only one count was recorded for this clone. Germline is not matched at one junction end, which may reflect a read error. J is TRBJ1-2 and V is TRBV3-1 (or the pseudogene TRBV3-2), with 7 bases identical to TRBD1. Germline V gene data show CDR1 as LGHDT and CDR2 as YNNKEL (reference sequence). The CDR3 contains 13 residues. CDR3 sequence (DNA): TGTGCCAGCACTAGAGAGGGGGCGGGCATGGTTTCCTTC. This translates into CASTREGAGMVSF.

This chain links TRBV6-6 with TRBJ2-7; 11 bases are a match to TRBD1. Germline V gene lookup returns CDR1 MNHNY and CDR2 SVGAGI (reference sequence). Germline trimming cut 6 bases from V and 3 bases from J; bases unmatched to any gene: 4. CDR3 size: 14 residues. The chain's CDR3 is CASRGTGGLYEQYF. The CDR3 DNA reads TGTGCCAGCAGGGGGACAGGGGGGCTCTACGAGCAGTACTTC.

The chain couples TRBV11-2 to TRBJ2-1; 10 bases agree with TRBD2. CDR1 is SGHAT and CDR2 is FQNNGV in the germline V gene. V was pared by 7 bases and J by 6 bases, with 9 bases of the junction left unmatched. This CDR3 is 15 amino acids long. Written as DNA, the CDR3 is TGTGCCAGCACCCTTCGGGCTAGCGGGAGCAATGAGCAGTTCTTC. Protein sequence: CASTLRASGSNEQFF.